The present T cell receptor beta chain was sequenced within a study of blood T cell repertoires in COVID-19 (TCRdb year 2020). Background for the entire study: Samples from collaborators originated in the United States, Italy and Spain and spanned both the acute and convalescent phases of COVID-19. The prospective study material was composed of cDNA or gDNA derived from T cells, B-cell-depleted T cells, or PBMCs. Subjects who had been exposed to COVID-19, were actively infected with it, or had recovered from it provided the deeply sampled blood TCRbeta repertoires that made up the dataset. The repertoires were released in a freely available public database meant as a resource for research on the immune response to SARS-CoV-2. The samples were drawn from two sources: the first 160 participants of the ongoing ImmuneRACE study, and 1,000 to 1,500 subjects contributed by 6 global collaborators. A de-identified subject ID, COVID-19 status, age in years and sex were almost always included in the sample metadata. Where available, HLA class I and class II types were obtained from metadata supplied by the sample provider rather than from assay-based typing.

Here is what the overall study found, with its caveats: The amount of clinical and demographic metadata varied by source and participant and was provided uncurated.

The collaborating institutions used their own protocols to collect whole blood in K2EDTA tubes. For TCRbeta analysis, collaborators shipped samples in one of three forms: frozen whole blood, isolated PBMCs, or DNA extracted from either of those sample types. V is cut back by 1 base and J by 4 bases, with 6 bases in the junction unmatched. The CDR3, cysteine through phenylalanine, is 15 amino acids long. Only CDR3 DNA is held: 45 bases, read in frame from base 1. CDR1 and CDR2 are read off the germline V gene as LGHNA and YNFKEQ. The immunoSEQ Assay, a bias-controlled multiplex PCR, was used to amplify TCRbeta CDR3 regions from genomic DNA. As for how the authors treated the data: The number of nucleated cells in each sample was estimated by amplification of reference gene primers within the assay. To quantify the absolute abundance of each unique TCRbeta CDR3 rearrangement, sequence reads were collapsed and filtered. Productive Simpson clonality was computed per sample as the square root of Simpson's diversity index over productive rearrangements. The table comes from immuneACCESS by way of TCRdb, which keeps in-frame sequences with V and J called. Part of the clones is missing from these tables; in studies checked, under half for an unresolved V gene and the rest for unknown reasons. The D gene and trimming were derived from the DNA, and the V and J assignments and clone size from that table. Recorded for this sample are 150,000 to 200,000 clones; about 86% of them occurred a single time. Clones ranked in the top ten supply around 9% of the sample.

In regard to this clone: Its antigen specificity is not known. There are no base qualities to consult, and no much larger clone falls within one base.

Source material: peripheral blood. This clonotype originated in a middle-aged man with active or convalescent COVID-19. The V gene is TRBV4-2 and the J gene is TRBJ1-2; 7 bases in the junction line up with TRBD1. The nucleotides read TGTGCCAGCAGCCAAGGAGGAGGGGGCATCTATGGCTACACCTTC. This sequence encodes CASSQGGGGIYGYTF.